This T cell receptor (beta chain) is from a study of blood T cell repertoires in COVID-19. Grouping used clinical history reported by participants in a survey and questionnaire. This clone was counted many times. In the source study's methods: Reference gene primer amplification yielded estimated nucleated cell counts. Libraries were prepared by immunoSEQ multiplex PCR; TCRdb keeps only in-frame clonotypes and omits some of them. V and J calls and clone size follow that table, whereas D and trimming were derived from the DNA. Here the sample spans fewer than 300,000 clones, about 85% being singletons. The source material was PBMCs or T cells enriched from blood (not recorded which). The source is a woman between 50 and 59 years old who had recovered from COVID-19.

The CDR3: CASSHTDGGRADGELFF. The CDR3 DNA follows: TGTGCCAGCAGCCACACGGACGGCGGGAGGGCCGACGGGGAGCTGTTTTTT. The rearrangement links TRBV11-2 to TRBJ2-2; 9 bases fit TRBD2. Losses at the gene ends were 5 bases for V and 7 bases for J; bases not matched to a gene: 14. This CDR3 has 17 residues. CDR1 and CDR2 from the germline V gene are SGHAT and FQNNGV.